The TCR beta chain under discussion was sequenced for a study of blood T cell repertoires in COVID-19. Background on the study: Researchers got acute and convalescent COVID-19 samples from the United States, Italy and Spain. T cells, B-cell-depleted T cells, or PBMCs provided the cDNA or gDNA that served as material.

Per the authors' pipeline: Estimation of nucleated cell counts was performed using reference gene primer amplification. Here immunoSEQ multiplex PCR was the method, and the copy in TCRdb shows in-frame clones only, minus some. The V and J calls and clone size are taken from that table; D and trimming were inferred from the DNA. The repertoire has 200,000 to 300,000 clones, almost 85% of them found once; the top ten carry roughly 4%. This clone was seen a handful of times. The CDR3 is 16 residues long. The J segment lost 7 bases and the V segment lost 5 bases, leaving 13 bases of the junction unmatched. Germline loops: CDR1 LNHDA, CDR2 SQIVND (reference sequence).

Sequenced sample: peripheral blood. This TCR derives from a middle-aged man with acute or convalescent COVID-19. The rearrangement links TRBV19 to TRBJ1-4; 7 nucleotides match TRBD1. In DNA form, the CDR3 reads TGTGCCAGTAGTCTACAGGGGCTGGGAGCGAGTGAAAAACTGTTTTTT. As protein: CASSLQGLGASEKLFF.